This is a list of T cell receptor beta chains from one sample in a study of blood T cell repertoires in COVID-19. Here immunoSEQ multiplex PCR was the method, and the copy in TCRdb shows in-frame clones only, minus some. The sample holds more than 100,000 clones, more than 75% seen once. Sequencing was carried out using peripheral blood. The source of these receptors is a man aged 70 or older with active COVID-19. Each CDR3 is given with its conserved first and last residue. D genes are given only for firm matches. Some rows have no size entry. The others give once, few or many, or a class for an expanded clone.

clone_size,v_call,j_call,d_call,cdr3_nt,cdr3_aa
-,TRBV28,TRBJ2-7,TRBD1,TGTGCCAGCAGTTCCCCGGACAGGGCCCTCTACGAGCAGTACTTC,CASSSPDRALYEQYF
-,TRBV5-5,TRBJ2-7,-,TGTGCCAGCAGCGAAGAGGGCGGTAGACCTTACGAGCAGTACTTC,CASSEEGGRPYEQYF
once,TRBV7-9,TRBJ2-3,TRBD2,TGTGCCACCCAATCCGGGACTAGCGGGGTCACAGATACGCAGTATTTT,CATQSGTSGVTDTQYF
-,TRBV19,TRBJ1-5,TRBD1,TGTGCCAGTAGTATCGAAGGACAGGGGGCTCAGCCCCAGCATTTT,CASSIEGQGAQPQHF
few,TRBV4-2,TRBJ2-7,TRBD1,TGTGCCAGCAGCCAAACGACAGGGGTCTCCTACGAGCAGTACTTC,CASSQTTGVSYEQYF
-,TRBV9,TRBJ1-1,-,TGTGCCAGCAGCGGGAGTCGGAACACTGAAGCTTTCTTT,CASSGSRNTEAFF
-,TRBV30,TRBJ2-2,TRBD1,TGTGCCTGGAAAAGGGACAGCTACACCGGGGAGCTGTTTTTT,CAWKRDSYTGELFF
-,TRBV11-2,TRBJ2-2,TRBD1,TGTGCCAGCAGCCGCAGGGGGCGAGGCACCGGGGAGCTGTTTTTT,CASSRRGRGTGELFF
once,TRBV5-6,TRBJ1-3,-,TGTGCCAGCAGGTTGACAGGCTCTGGAAACACCATATATTTT,CASRLTGSGNTIYF
-,TRBV28,TRBJ1-1,-,TGTGCCAGCAGTTTAACAGCCCCAAGTGAAGCTTTCTTT,CASSLTAPSEAFF
-,TRBV27,TRBJ1-1,TRBD1,TGTGCCAGCACTCAATCTGGCAGGGGGACGTACACTGAAGCTTTCTTT,CASTQSGRGTYTEAFF
-,TRBV29-1,TRBJ2-7,-,TGCAGCGTTCAGGGGACCGGCTACGAGCAGTACTTC,CSVQGTGYEQYF
-,TRBV2,TRBJ2-1,-,TGTGCCAGCAGTCTGGGGGCGAGTGAGCAGTTCTTC,CASSLGASEQFF
-,TRBV29-1,TRBJ1-1,-,TGCAGCGTTCGGGGCGGGAGGGGCCTAACTGAGACTGAAGCTTTCTTT,CSVRGGRGLTETEAFF
-,TRBV7-9,TRBJ1-1,-,TGTGCCAGCAGCTTAGATAGTTTCGCTGAAGCTTTCTTT,CASSLDSFAEAFF
-,TRBV7-2,TRBJ2-7,-,TGTGCCAGCAGCTCCTTCCAGGGGTACGAGCAGTACTTC,CASSSFQGYEQYF
-,TRBV6-5,TRBJ2-3,TRBD1,TGTGCCTGCAACGACAGGGGATGGAGCACAGATACGCAGTATTTT,CACNDRGWSTDTQYF
-,TRBV6-5,TRBJ2-7,-,TGTGCCAGCAGTTACTCTGGAGGGCGTAGCTCCTACGAGCAGTACTTC,CASSYSGGRSSYEQYF
-,TRBV24-1,TRBJ1-2,-,TGTGCCACCAGTGAGCCGGGGTCAGCCCTTCATGGCTACACCTTC,CATSEPGSALHGYTF
-,TRBV2,TRBJ1-5,TRBD1,TGTGCCAGCAAGGGGGCGGTCAGCAATCAGCCCCAGCATTTT,CASKGAVSNQPQHF
once,TRBV25-1,TRBJ2-2,-,TGTGCCAGCAGTGAATTGTTTGAGGGAGCGGGTGGGGAGCTGTTTTTT,CASSELFEGAGGELFF
-,TRBV5-4,TRBJ2-3,TRBD2,TGTGCCAGCAGCTTGGGAGGGGCTAGCGGGAGTACGCAGTATTTT,CASSLGGASGSTQYF
-,TRBV5-1,TRBJ2-5,-,TGCGCCAGCAGCTCGAGACATACCCAAGAGACCCAGTACTTC,CASSSRHTQETQYF
-,TRBV6-5,TRBJ2-7,TRBD1,TGTGCCAGCAGTTTACAGGGGGAGTTCGAGCAGTACTTC,CASSLQGEFEQYF
-,TRBV7-9,TRBJ2-3,-,TGTGCCAGCAGCGTTAGCGGAGGGGTCACAGATACGCAGTATTTT,CASSVSGGVTDTQYF
-,TRBV29-1,TRBJ2-7,TRBD1,TGCAGCGTCCCGTCCTCCGGGACAGGGACCTACGAGCAGTACTTC,CSVPSSGTGTYEQYF
-,TRBV7-9,TRBJ1-1,-,TGTGCCAGCAGCCCCGTAGGGGGTGGTGAAGCTTTCTTT,CASSPVGGGEAFF
-,TRBV2,TRBJ2-2,-,TGTGCCAGCAACCCGACAGGTCGCACCGGGGAGCTGTTTTTT,CASNPTGRTGELFF
-,TRBV6-5,TRBJ1-4,-,TGTGCCAGCAGCCTGTACAGGGCTCGAAATGAAAAACTGTTTTTT,CASSLYRARNEKLFF
-,TRBV30,TRBJ2-7,TRBD2,TGTGCCTGGAGTAAGACTAGCGGCTACGAGCAGTACTTC,CAWSKTSGYEQYF
-,TRBV4-3,TRBJ1-2,-,TGCGCCAGCAGCCAAGATACACAGAGTAACTATGGCTACACCTTC,CASSQDTQSNYGYTF
-,TRBV9,TRBJ2-1,TRBD2,TGTGCCAGCAGCGTAACCCTGACTAGCGGGAGCTCCTACAATGAGCAGTTCTTC,CASSVTLTSGSSYNEQFF
-,TRBV9,TRBJ2-1,-,TGTGCCAGCAGCGGCACTAGTGATGAGCAGTTCTTC,CASSGTSDEQFF
few,TRBV5-8,TRBJ1-3,-,TGTGCCAGCAGCCGAGCCTCTGGAAACACCATATATTTT,CASSRASGNTIYF
-,TRBV11-2,TRBJ2-2,-,TGTGCCAGCAGCTTCACGGCGAACACCGGGGAGCTGTTTTTT,CASSFTANTGELFF
-,TRBV29-1,TRBJ1-1,TRBD1,TGCAGCGCCGGACAGGGGACCCTGTACACTGAAGCTTTCTTT,CSAGQGTLYTEAFF
-,TRBV5-4,TRBJ1-5,-,TGTGCCAGCAGCAACCGCCCGGGGGGCCCGGGGGGCAATCAGCCCCAGCATTTT,CASSNRPGGPGGNQPQHF
-,TRBV28,TRBJ2-2,-,TGTGCCAGCAGTCCCCTTTTGAACACCGGGGAGCTGTTTTTT,CASSPLLNTGELFF
-,TRBV7-3,TRBJ2-2,TRBD2,TGTGCCAGCAGCTTAAGGACTAGCGTGAACACCGGGGAGCTGTTTTTT,CASSLRTSVNTGELFF
-,TRBV24-1,TRBJ2-7,TRBD1,TGTGCCACCAGCCCGACAGGGAGCGAGCAGTACTTC,CATSPTGSEQYF
once,TRBV4-2,TRBJ1-4,-,TGTGCCAGCAGCCCAATCACGGGAGGCCATAATGAAAAACTGTTTTTT,CASSPITGGHNEKLFF
-,TRBV30,TRBJ2-7,TRBD2,TGTGCCTGGAGTGGCGGGGGCTACGAGCAGTACTTC,CAWSGGGYEQYF
-,TRBV28,TRBJ1-5,TRBD1,TGTGCCAGCACCGTAAGCGGGACAGGGGCCCGACAGCCCCAGCATTTT,CASTVSGTGARQPQHF
-,TRBV6-5,TRBJ2-5,-,TGTGCCGGTGGAGGAGGGACAGAGACCCAGTACTTC,CAGGGGTETQYF
once,TRBV7-2,TRBJ2-1,TRBD2,TGTGCCAGCAGTCCCGTCGGGCGGGAGTACGATGAGCAGTTCTTC,CASSPVGREYDEQFF
-,TRBV20-1,TRBJ1-4,-,TGCAGTGCTAGTAACGGTGCACGGGGGGGGTTTTTT,CSASNGARGGFF